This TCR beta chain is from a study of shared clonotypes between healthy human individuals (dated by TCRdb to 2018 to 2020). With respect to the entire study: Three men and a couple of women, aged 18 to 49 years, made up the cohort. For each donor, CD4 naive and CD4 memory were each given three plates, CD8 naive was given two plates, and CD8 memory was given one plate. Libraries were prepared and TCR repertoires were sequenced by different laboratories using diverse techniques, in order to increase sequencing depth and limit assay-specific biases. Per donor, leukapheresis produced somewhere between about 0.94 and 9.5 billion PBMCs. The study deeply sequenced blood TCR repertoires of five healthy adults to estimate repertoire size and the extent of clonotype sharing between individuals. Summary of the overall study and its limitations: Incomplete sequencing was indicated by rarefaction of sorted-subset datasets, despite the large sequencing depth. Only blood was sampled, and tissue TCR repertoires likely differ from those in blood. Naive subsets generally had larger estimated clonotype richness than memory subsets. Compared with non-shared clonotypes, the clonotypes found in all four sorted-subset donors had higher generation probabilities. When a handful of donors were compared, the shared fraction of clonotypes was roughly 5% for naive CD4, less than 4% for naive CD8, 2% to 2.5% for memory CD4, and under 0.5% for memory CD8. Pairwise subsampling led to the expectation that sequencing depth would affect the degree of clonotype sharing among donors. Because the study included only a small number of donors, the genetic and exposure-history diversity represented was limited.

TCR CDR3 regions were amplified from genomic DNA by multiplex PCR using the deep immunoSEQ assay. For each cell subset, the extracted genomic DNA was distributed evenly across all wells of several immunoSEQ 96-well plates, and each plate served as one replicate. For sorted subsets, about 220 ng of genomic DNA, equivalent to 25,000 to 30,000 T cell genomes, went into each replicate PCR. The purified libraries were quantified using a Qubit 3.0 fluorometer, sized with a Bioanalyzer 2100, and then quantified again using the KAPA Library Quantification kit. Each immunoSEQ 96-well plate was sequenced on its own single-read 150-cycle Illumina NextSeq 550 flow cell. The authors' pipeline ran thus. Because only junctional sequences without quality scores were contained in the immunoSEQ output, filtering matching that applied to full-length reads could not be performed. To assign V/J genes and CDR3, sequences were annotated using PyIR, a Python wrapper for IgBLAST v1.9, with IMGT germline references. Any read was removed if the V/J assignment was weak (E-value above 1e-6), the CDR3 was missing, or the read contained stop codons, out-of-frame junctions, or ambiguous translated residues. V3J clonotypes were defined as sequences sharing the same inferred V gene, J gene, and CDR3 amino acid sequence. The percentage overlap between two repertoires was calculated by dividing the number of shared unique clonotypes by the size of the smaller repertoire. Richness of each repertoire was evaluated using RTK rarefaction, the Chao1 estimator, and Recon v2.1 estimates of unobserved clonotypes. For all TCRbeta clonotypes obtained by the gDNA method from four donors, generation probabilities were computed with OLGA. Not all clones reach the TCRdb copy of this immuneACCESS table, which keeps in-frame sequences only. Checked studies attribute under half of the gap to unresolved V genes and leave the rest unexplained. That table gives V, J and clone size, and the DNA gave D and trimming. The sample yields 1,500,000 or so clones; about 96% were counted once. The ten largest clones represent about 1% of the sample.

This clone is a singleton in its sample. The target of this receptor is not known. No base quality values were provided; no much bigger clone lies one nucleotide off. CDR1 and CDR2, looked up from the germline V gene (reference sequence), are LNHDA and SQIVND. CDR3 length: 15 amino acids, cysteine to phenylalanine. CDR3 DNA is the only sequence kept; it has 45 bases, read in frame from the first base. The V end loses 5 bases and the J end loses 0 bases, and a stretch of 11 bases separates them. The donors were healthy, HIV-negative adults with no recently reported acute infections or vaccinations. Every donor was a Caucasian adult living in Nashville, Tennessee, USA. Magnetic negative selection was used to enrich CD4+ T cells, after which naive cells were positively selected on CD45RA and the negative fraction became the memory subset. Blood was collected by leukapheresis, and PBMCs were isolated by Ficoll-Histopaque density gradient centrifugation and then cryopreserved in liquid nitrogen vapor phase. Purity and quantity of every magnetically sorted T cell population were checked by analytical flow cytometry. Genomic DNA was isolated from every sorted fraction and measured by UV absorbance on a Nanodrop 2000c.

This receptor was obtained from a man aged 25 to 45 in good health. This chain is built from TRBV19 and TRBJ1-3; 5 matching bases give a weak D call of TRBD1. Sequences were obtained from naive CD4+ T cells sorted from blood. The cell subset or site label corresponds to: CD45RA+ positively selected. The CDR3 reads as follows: CASSPTTVSGNTIYF. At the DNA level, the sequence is TGTGCCAGTAGTCCCACGACAGTCTCTGGAAACACCATATATTTT.